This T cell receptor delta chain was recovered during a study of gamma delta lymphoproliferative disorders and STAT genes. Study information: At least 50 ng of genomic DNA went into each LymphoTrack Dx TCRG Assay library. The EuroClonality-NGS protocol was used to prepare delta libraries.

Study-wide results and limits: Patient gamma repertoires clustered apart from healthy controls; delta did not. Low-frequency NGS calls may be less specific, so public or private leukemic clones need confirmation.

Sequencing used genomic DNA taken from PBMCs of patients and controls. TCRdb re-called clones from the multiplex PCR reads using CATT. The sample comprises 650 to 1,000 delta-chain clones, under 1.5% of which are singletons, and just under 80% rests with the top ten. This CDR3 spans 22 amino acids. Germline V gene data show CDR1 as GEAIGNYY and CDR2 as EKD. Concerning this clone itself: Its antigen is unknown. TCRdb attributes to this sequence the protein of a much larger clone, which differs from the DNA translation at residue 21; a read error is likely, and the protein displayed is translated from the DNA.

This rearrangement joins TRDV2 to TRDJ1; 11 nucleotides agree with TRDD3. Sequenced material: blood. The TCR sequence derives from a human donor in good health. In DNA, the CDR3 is TGTGCCTGTGACACCTCGAGCCTTTCGGCGTACTGGGGGATAGAGGACGGGGGTAAACTCACCTTT. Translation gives CACDTSSLSAYWGIEDGGKLTF.